The 14 T cell receptor beta chains below were found in one sample sequenced in a study of blood T cell repertoires in COVID-19. Method: immunoSEQ multiplex PCR; TCRdb's copy keeps in-frame clones and lacks some. The sample lists approximately 65,000 clones, approximately 80% occurring once. Sequences were obtained from peripheral blood. Receptors were obtained from a human donor in a cohort sampled during active COVID-19.

The J gene is TRBJ1-1, the V gene TRBV7-2; D is perhaps TRBD1 (5 bases). Deletions cut 4 bases from V and 5 bases from J, with 14 bases between. Germline V gene data show CDR1 as SGHTA and CDR2 as FQGNSA. The CDR3 spans 14 residues. Here the CDR3 reads CASSSNPGGTEAFF. The CDR3, as DNA: TGTGCCAGCAGCTCAAACCCCGGGGGGACTGAAGCTTTCTTT.

The chain links TRBV15 to TRBJ2-6; no clear D gene. Germline assignment: CDR1 LNHNV and CDR2 YYDKDF (reference sequence). Trimming removed 1 base from V and 4 bases from J, with 8 bases in between. The CDR3 extends over 15 amino acids. The CDR3 nucleotides read TGTGCCACCAGCAGAGGGCGGTCCGGGGCCAACGTCCTGACTTTC. Protein: CATSRGRSGANVLTF.

The chain links TRBV6-2 or TRBV6-3 to TRBJ2-7; 7 bases match TRBD2. This CDR3 is built from 18 residues. V trimming: 0 bases; J trimming: 0 bases; junction bases outside the gene matches: 11. CDR1 MNHEY and CDR2 SVGEGT come from the germline V gene. CDR3: CASSYSGARGGSSYEQYF. CDR3 nucleotides: TGTGCCAGCAGTTACTCTGGGGCTCGGGGAGGGAGCTCCTACGAGCAGTACTTC.

The V gene is TRBV29-1, the J gene TRBJ2-5, with 8 nucleotides matching TRBD2. The J segment lost 3 bases and the V segment lost 7 bases, leaving 7 bases of the junction unmatched. The CDR3 has 13 amino acids. The germline V gene has CDR1 SQVTM and CDR2 ANQGSEA. The CDR3, as DNA: TGCAGCGCCCTAGGCGGGGGGAAAGAGACCCAGTACTTC. As protein: CSALGGGKETQYF.

The chain recombines TRBV5-1 with TRBJ2-3; 16 bases fit TRBD2. V dropped 4 bases and J dropped 5; count of bases not matched to a gene: 7. Looked up from germline, CDR1 is SGHRS and CDR2 is YFSETQ. The CDR3 contains 17 residues. In DNA form, the CDR3 reads TGCGCCAGCAGCCGCGGGACTAGCGGGGGGGCAGGAGATACGCAGTATTTT. Protein product: CASSRGTSGGAGDTQYF.

V is TRBV7-2 and J is TRBJ2-1; D may be TRBD2 (5 bases). Per germline, CDR1 SGHTA and CDR2 FQGNSA. The CDR3 runs 15 residues. Trimming removed 5 bases at V and 0 bases at J, with 11 bases between. CDR3 nucleotide sequence: TGTGCCAGCAGCCGGACTTATAGCTCCTACAATGAGCAGTTCTTC. Protein sequence: CASSRTYSSYNEQFF.

The chain links TRBV5-1 to TRBJ2-5, with 7 nucleotides matching TRBD1. The CDR3 is 17 amino acids. The germline gives CDR1 SGHRS, CDR2 YFSETQ. The trim removed 0 bases at V and 4 bases at J, leaving 12 bases unmatched. The CDR3 loop is CASSLALGSQGVETQYF. DNA for the CDR3: TGCGCCAGCAGCTTGGCCTTGGGGTCCCAGGGGGTAGAGACCCAGTACTTC.

The rearrangement links TRBV3-1 (or the pseudogene TRBV3-2) to TRBJ2-3; D is uncertain. This CDR3 has 11 residues. V lost 5 bases and J lost 3, with 3 bases in between. The V gene's germline CDR1 is LGHDT and CDR2 YNNKEL (reference sequence). CDR3 amino acids: CASSTTDTQYF. Here the CDR3 DNA reads TGTGCCAGCAGCACAACAGATACGCAGTATTTT.

The rearrangement joins TRBV10-2 to TRBJ2-1; 11 nucleotides line up with TRBD2. Germline assignment: CDR1 WSHSY and CDR2 SAAADI. J lost 8 bases, V lost 7 bases, and 10 bases had no gene match. The CDR3 is 15 amino acids. The CDR3 nucleotides read TGCGCCAGCAATGGGGGTAGCGGGAGGGCCGATGAGCAGTTCTTC. Translating gives CASNGGSGRADEQFF.

The chain has TRBV25-1 and TRBJ2-7, with D possibly matching TRBD2 (6 bases). This CDR3 is 14 amino acids long. The germline V and J ends were trimmed by 1 base and 6 bases, with 13 bases remaining between them. The germline V gene has CDR1 MGHDK and CDR2 SYGVNS. This CDR3 is CASSESGRRGEQYF. CDR3 sequence (DNA): TGTGCCAGCAGTGAATCAGGGAGGCGGGGCGAGCAGTACTTC.

The chain has TRBV2 and TRBJ2-2; D unclear. V was cut by 4 bases and J by 0 bases, with 9 bases left in between. CDR3 length equals 15 residues. CDR1 and CDR2 (germline): SNHLY, FYNNEI. CDR3 DNA: TGTGCCAGCAGTGTGAACCGAGCGAACACCGGGGAGCTGTTTTTT. The encoded protein is CASSVNRANTGELFF.

The chain combines TRBV7-2 with TRBJ1-1, with no clear D. The CDR3 is 12 residues long. Trimming shortened V by 1 base and J by 6 bases, and 6 bases separated the two germline ends. Per the germline V gene, CDR1 is SGHTA and CDR2 is FQGNSA. This chain's CDR3 is CASSLVLAEAFF. In DNA, the CDR3 is TGTGCCAGCAGCTTAGTACTGGCTGAAGCTTTCTTT.

V is TRBV27 and J is TRBJ2-3; the match to TRBD2 covers 9 bases. The CDR3 consists of 15 residues. Germline trimming cut 6 bases from V and 2 bases from J; bases unmatched to any gene: 6. CDR1 is MNHEY, CDR2 SMNVEV, per germline (reference sequence). CDR3 amino acids: CASRRLAVNTDTQYF. CDR3 sequence (DNA): TGTGCCAGCAGAAGACTAGCGGTAAACACAGATACGCAGTATTTT.

This clone turned up a few times. V and J are TRBV29-1 and TRBJ2-3, with D tentatively TRBD2 (6 bases). This CDR3 region has 13 residues. Trimming left V 7 bases short and J 4 bases short, with 15 bases between. CDR1 SQVTM and CDR2 ANQGSEA come from the germline V gene. The CDR3 sequence is CSDLGAGADTQYF. For the CDR3, the DNA is TGCAGCGACCTAGGAGCGGGTGCAGATACGCAGTATTTT.